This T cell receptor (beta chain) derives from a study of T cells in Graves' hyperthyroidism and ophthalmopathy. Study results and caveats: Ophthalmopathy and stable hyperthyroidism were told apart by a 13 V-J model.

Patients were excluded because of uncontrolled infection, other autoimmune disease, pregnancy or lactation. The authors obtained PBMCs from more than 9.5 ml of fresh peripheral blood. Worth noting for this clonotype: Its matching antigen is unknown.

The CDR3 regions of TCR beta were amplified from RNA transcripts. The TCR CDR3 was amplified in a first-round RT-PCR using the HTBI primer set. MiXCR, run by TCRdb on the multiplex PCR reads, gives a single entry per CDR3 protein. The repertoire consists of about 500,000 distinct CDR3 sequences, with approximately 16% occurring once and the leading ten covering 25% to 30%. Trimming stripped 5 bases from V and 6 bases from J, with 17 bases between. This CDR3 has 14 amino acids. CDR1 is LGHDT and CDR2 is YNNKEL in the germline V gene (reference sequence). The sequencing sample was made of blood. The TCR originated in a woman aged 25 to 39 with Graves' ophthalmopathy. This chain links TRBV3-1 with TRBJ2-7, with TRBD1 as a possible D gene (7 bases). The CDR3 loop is CASSSMYQGGEQYF. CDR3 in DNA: TGTGCCAGCAGCTCGATGTATCAGGGGGGCGAGCAGTACTTC.